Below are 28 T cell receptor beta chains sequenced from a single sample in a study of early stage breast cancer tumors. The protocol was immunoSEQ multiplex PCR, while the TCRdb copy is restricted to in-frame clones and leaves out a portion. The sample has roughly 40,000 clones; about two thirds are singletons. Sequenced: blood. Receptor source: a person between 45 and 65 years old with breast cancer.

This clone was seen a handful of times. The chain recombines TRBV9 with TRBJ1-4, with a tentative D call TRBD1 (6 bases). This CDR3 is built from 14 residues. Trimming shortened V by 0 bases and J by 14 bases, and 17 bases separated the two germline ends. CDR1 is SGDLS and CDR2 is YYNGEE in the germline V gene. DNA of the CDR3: TGTGCCAGCAGCGTAGGGGTCGGCAGGGGCCTGCTGTTTTTT. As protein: CASSVGVGRGLLFF.

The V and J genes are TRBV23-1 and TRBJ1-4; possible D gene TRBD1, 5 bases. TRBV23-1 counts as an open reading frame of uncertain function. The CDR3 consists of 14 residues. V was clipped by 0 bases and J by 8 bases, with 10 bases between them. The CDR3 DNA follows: TGCGCCAGCAGTCAATCGGGGCCCCGGGAAAAACTGTTTTTT. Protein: CASSQSGPREKLFF.

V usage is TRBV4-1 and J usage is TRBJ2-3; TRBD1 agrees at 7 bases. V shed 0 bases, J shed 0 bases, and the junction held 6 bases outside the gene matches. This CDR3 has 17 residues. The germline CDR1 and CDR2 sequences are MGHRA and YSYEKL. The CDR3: CASSQDQGQLSTDTQYF. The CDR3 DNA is TGCGCCAGCAGCCAAGATCAGGGACAGTTAAGCACAGATACGCAGTATTTT.

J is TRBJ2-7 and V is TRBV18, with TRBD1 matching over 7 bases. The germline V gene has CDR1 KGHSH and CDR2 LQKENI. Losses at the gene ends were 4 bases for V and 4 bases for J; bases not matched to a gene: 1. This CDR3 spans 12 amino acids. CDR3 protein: CASSRGQYEQYF. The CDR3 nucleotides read TGTGCCAGCTCACGGGGACAGTACGAGCAGTACTTC.

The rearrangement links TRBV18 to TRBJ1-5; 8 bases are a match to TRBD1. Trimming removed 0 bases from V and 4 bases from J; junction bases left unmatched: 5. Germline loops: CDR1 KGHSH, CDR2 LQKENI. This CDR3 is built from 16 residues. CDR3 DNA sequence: TGTGCCAGCTCACCACCGGACAGGGCTTGGAATCAGCCCCAGCATTTT. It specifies CASSPPDRAWNQPQHF.

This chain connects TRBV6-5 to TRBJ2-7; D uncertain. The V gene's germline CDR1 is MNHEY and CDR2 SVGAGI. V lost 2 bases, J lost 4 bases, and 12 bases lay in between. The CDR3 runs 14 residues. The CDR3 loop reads CASSYRHSGYEQYF. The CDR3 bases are TGTGCCAGCAGTTACCGCCACTCAGGTTACGAGCAGTACTTC.

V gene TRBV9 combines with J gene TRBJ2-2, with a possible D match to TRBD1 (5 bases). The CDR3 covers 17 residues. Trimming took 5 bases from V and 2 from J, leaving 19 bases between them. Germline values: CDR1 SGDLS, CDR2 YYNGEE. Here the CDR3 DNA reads TGTGCCAGCAGGCCTGATGGTGGGGCGTCCAACACCGGGGAGCTGTTTTTT. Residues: CASRPDGGASNTGELFF.

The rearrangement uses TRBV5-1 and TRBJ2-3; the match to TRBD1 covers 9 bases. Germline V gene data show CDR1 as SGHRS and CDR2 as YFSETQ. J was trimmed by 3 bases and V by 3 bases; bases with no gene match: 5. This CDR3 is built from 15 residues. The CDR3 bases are TGCGCCAGCAGCTCCGGGACAGGGCTGACAGATACGCAGTATTTT. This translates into CASSSGTGLTDTQYF.

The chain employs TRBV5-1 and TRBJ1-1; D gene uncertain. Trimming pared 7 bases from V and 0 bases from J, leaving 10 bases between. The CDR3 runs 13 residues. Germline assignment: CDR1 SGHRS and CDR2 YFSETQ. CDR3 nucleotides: TGCGCCAGCGCCGCACTACTGAACACTGAAGCTTTCTTT. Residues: CASAALLNTEAFF.

For the CDR3, the DNA is TGTGCCAGCAGCCCCTCTGGGGGGTACCAAGAGACCCAGTACTTC. This codes for CASSPSGGYQETQYF. The chain employs TRBV11-2 and TRBJ2-5; TRBD2 might be the D (6 bases). Germline V gene sequence: CDR1 SGHAT, CDR2 FQNNGV. The CDR3 loop spans 15 amino acids. The V end lost 5 bases, the J end lost 0 bases, and 13 bases lay between the germline ends.

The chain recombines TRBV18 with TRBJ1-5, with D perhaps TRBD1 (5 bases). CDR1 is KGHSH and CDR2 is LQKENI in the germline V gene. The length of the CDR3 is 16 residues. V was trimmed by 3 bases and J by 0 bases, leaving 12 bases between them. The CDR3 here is CASSPGPTYSNQPQHF. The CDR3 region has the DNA TGTGCCAGCTCACCGGGGCCAACCTATAGCAATCAGCCCCAGCATTTT.

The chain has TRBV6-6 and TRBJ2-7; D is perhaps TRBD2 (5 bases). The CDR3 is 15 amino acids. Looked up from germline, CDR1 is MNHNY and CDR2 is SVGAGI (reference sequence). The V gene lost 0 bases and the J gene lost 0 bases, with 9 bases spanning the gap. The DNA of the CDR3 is TGTGCCAGCAGTTACTCTAGCGCGGTCTCCTACGAGCAGTACTTC. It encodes CASSYSSAVSYEQYF.

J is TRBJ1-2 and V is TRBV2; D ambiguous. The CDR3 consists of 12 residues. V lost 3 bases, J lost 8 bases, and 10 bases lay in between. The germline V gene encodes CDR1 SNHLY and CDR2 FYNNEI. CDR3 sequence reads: CASSERLRGYTF. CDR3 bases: TGTGCCAGCAGTGAGCGGTTGCGGGGCTACACCTTC.

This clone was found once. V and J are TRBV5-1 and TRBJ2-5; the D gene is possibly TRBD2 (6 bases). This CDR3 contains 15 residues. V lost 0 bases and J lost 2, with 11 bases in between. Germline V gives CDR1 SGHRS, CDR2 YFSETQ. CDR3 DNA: TGCGCCAGCAGCTTGGAGGGACTCAGACAAGAGACCCAGTACTTC. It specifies CASSLEGLRQETQYF.

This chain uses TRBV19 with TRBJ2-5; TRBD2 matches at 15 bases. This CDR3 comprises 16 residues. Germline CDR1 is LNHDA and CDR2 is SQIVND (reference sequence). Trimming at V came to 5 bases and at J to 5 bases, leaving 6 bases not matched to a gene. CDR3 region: CASSAGLAGGEETQYF. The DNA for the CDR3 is TGTGCCAGTAGTGCCGGACTAGCGGGAGGGGAGGAGACCCAGTACTTC.

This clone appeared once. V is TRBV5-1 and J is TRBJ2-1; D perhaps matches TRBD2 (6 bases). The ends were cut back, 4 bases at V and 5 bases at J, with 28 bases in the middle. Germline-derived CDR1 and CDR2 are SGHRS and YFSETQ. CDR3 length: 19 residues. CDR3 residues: CASSGGNSHNSRKNNEQFF. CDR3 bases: TGCGCCAGCAGCGGAGGGAATTCGCATAATTCGCGTAAAAACAATGAGCAGTTCTTC.

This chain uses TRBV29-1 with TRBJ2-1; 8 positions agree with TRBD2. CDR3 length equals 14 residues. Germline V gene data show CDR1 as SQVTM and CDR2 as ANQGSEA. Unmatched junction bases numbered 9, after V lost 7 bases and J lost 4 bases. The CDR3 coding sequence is TGCAGCGCCCTCGGGCGGGAGGTTTACAATGAGCAGTTCTTC. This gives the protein CSALGREVYNEQFF.

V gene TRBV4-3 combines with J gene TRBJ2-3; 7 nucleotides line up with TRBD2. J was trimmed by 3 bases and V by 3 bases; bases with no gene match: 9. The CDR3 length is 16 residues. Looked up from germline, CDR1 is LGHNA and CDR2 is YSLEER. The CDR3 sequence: CASSHGGGGRTDTQYF. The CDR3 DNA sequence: TGCGCCAGCAGCCATGGGGGGGGAGGCAGGACAGATACGCAGTATTTT.

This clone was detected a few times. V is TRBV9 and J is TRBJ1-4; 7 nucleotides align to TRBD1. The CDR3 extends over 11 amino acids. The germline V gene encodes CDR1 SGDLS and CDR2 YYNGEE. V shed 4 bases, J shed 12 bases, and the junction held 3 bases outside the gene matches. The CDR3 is CASSNQGELFF. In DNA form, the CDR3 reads TGTGCCAGCAGCAACCAGGGGGAACTGTTTTTT.

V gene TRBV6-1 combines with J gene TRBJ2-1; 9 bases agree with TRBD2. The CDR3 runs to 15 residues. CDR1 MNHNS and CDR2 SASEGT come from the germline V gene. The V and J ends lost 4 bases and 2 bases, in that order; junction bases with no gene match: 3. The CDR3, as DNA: TGTGCCAGCAGTGCCTCTAGCGGGGCCTACAATGAGCAGTTCTTC. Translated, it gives CASSASSGAYNEQFF.

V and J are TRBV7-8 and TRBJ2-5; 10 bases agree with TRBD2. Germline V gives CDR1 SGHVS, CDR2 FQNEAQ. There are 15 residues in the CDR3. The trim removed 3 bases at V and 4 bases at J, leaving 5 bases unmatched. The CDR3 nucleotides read TGTGCCAGCAGCTTTGCAGCGGGGGGGCCAGAGACCCAGTACTTC. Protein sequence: CASSFAAGGPETQYF.

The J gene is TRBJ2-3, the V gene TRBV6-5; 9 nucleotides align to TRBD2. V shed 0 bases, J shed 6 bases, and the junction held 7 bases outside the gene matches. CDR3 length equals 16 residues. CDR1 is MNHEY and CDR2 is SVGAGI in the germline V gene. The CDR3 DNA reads TGTGCCAGCAGTTACTCCCCAGCGGGAGGAGGTGATACGCAGTATTTT. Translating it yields CASSYSPAGGGDTQYF.

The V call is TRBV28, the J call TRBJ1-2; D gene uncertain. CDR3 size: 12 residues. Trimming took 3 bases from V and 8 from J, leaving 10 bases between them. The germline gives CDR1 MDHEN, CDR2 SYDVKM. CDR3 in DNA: TGTGCCAGCAGTTTTGCTGAGTGGGGCTACACCTTC. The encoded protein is CASSFAEWGYTF.

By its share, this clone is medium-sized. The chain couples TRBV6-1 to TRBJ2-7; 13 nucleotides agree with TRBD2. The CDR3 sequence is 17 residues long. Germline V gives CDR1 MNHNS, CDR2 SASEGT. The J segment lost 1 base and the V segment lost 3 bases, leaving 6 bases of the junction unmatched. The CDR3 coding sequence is TGTGCCAGCAGTGAGGGACTAGCGGGGTATGGGTCCTACGAGCAGTACTTC. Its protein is CASSEGLAGYGSYEQYF.

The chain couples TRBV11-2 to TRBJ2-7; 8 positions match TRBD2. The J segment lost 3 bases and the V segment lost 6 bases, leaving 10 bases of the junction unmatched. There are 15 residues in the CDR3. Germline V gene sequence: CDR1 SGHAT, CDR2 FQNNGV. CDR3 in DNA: TGTGCCAGCAGTCGGCCTGGGGGACTAGACTACGAGCAGTACTTC. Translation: CASSRPGGLDYEQYF.

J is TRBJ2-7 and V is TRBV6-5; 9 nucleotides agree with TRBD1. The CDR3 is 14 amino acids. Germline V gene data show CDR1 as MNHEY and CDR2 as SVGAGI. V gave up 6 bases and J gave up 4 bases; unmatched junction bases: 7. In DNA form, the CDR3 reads TGTGCCAGCAGCAAACAGGGGGCCTGGTACGAGCAGTACTTC. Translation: CASSKQGAWYEQYF.

The CDR3 coding sequence is TGCGCCAGCAGTCCCGTGGAAGAGGCTTATGGCTACACCTTC. Protein sequence: CASSPVEEAYGYTF. V and J are TRBV5-1 and TRBJ1-2, with D unclear. V was cut by 5 bases and J by 5 bases, with 16 bases left in between. This CDR3 is built from 14 residues. Germline-derived CDR1 and CDR2 are SGHRS and YFSETQ.

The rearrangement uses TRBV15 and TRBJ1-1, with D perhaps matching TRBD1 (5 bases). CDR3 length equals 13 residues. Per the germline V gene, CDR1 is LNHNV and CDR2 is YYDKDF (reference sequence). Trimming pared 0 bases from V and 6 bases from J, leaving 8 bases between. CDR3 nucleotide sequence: TGTGCCACCAGCAGAGATTGGGGGGCTGAAGCTTTCTTT. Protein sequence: CATSRDWGAEAFF.